Listed below are T cell receptor beta chains from one sample, sequenced in a study of T cells in Graves' hyperthyroidism and ophthalmopathy. MiXCR, applied by TCRdb to the multiplex PCR reads, yields one record per CDR3 protein. The table has some 800,000 distinct CDR3 sequences, roughly 40% seen once. Sequencing was performed on blood. The origin of the receptors is a man aged 18 to 29 with Graves' hyperthyroidism. Both conserved end residues are part of each CDR3. D genes are given only for firm matches. A clone size is listed for some rows: how often the clone was seen (once, few, many), or a class if it is expanded.

d_call | j_call | v_call | clone_size | cdr3_nt | cdr3_aa
NA | TRBJ2-2 | TRBV5-5 | NA | TGTGCCAGCAGCCCGGAGGTGGCGCCCGGGGAGCTGTTTTTT | CASSPEVAPGELFF
NA | TRBJ1-2 | TRBV9 | NA | TGTGCCAGCAGCGTAGAACCTGGGGCCCAGGGGGGCTACACCTTC | CASSVEPGAQGGYTF
NA | TRBJ1-1 | TRBV11-2 | NA | TGTGCCAGCAGCGACTGGGGACAGAACACTGAAGCTTTCTTT | CASSDWGQNTEAFF
NA | TRBJ1-2 | TRBV3-1 | few | TGTGCCAGCAGCCAACCCTCCGAGGTGGTTGGCTACACCTTC | CASSQPSEVVGYTF
NA | TRBJ2-3 | TRBV9 | NA | TGTGCCAGCAGCGTACAGGGGTCTAGCACAGATACGCAGTATTTT | CASSVQGSSTDTQYF
NA | TRBJ2-7 | TRBV2 | NA | TGTGCCAGCAGGACCGGGGCAGGGAGCACCTACGAGCAGTACTTC | CASRTGAGSTYEQYF
TRBD1 | TRBJ1-5 | TRBV2 | NA | TGTGCCAGCGTGGGGGGGAGGACAGGGTCCTACGAGCATTTT | CASVGGRTGSYEHF
NA | TRBJ2-5 | TRBV9 | few | TGTGCCAGCAGCGTAGCCCCTGGGGACTTGGAGACCCAGTACTTC | CASSVAPGDLETQYF
NA | TRBJ1-1 | TRBV7-9 | many | TGTGCCAGCAGCTCACCACAGGGTAGTAGCGAAGCTTTCTTT | CASSSPQGSSEAFF
TRBD1 | TRBJ2-7 | TRBV7-9 | few | TGCGCCAGCAGCTACGGACAGGGGGCCTCCTACGAGCAGTACTTC | CASSYGQGASYEQYF
TRBD1 | TRBJ1-1 | TRBV7-9 | many | TGTGCCGTCCGGGACAGGGTGTTGAACACTGAAGCTTTCTTT | CAVRDRVLNTEAFF
NA | TRBJ2-5 | TRBV7-8 | NA | TGTGCCAGCAGCTTAGGAGATCGTAGACAAAAAGAGACCCAGTACTTC | CASSLGDRRQKETQYF
NA | TRBJ1-1 | TRBV7-9 | NA | TGTGCCAGCAGCATGGAGTCTCGGAACACTGAAGCTTTCTTT | CASSMESRNTEAFF
NA | TRBJ2-5 | TRBV6-5 | many | TGTGCCAGCAGTTACTCTCGCGCCCAAGAGACCCAGTACTTC | CASSYSRAQETQYF
NA | TRBJ1-2 | TRBV7-9 | many | TGTGCCAGCACCAACGGGGGGGTCGGCTACACCTTC | CASTNGGVGYTF
NA | TRBJ1-5 | TRBV20-1 | many | TGCAGTGCTACTCCCTGGACAGTGAGCAATCAGCCCCAGCATTTT | CSATPWTVSNQPQHF